These T cell receptor beta chains were read from a single sample in a study of control samples from healthy donors and cancer patients. The table came from immunoSEQ multiplex PCR; TCRdb's copy has only in-frame clones and leaves some out. Among just over 80,000 clones, 90% to 95% were seen once, and the ten largest hold approximately 4.8%. The specimen sequenced was blood. Receptor source: a woman aged 18-30 years in good health. The CDR3 runs from the conserved cysteine through the conserved F or W. D genes are given only for firm matches. The size of a clone is reported for some rows only, either as once, few or many, or as a class for expanded clones.

V gene	D gene	clone size	J gene	CDR3 length	CDR3 protein	CDR3 DNA
TRBV5-4	NA	NA	TRBJ2-1	16	CASSPRGGTVYNEQFF	TGTGCCAGCAGCCCCCGGGGGGGGACAGTTTACAATGAGCAGTTCTTC
TRBV5-4	NA	NA	TRBJ1-5	14	CASSLHGPNQPQHF	TGTGCCAGCAGCTTGCACGGACCCAATCAGCCCCAGCATTTT
TRBV4-3	TRBD2	NA	TRBJ2-3	15	CASSQGLAGTDTQYF	TGCGCCAGCAGCCAAGGGCTAGCGGGCACAGATACGCAGTATTTT
TRBV11-2	NA	NA	TRBJ2-2	15	CASSQYRGNTGELFF	TGTGCCAGCAGCCAATATCGGGGGAACACCGGGGAGCTGTTTTTT
TRBV2	NA	NA	TRBJ1-1	13	CASSDQGRSEAFF	TGTGCCAGCAGTGATCAGGGGCGTAGTGAAGCTTTCTTT
TRBV6-6	NA	NA	TRBJ2-7	17	CASSRGSGLATAYEQYF	TGTGCCAGCAGCCGAGGTTCGGGGCTAGCGACCGCTTACGAGCAGTACTTC
TRBV19	TRBD2	NA	TRBJ2-7	14	CASRKIAGAYEQYF	TGTGCCAGTAGAAAAATAGCGGGAGCCTACGAGCAGTACTTC
TRBV29-1	NA	NA	TRBJ2-1	13	CSVEDPLYNEQFF	TGCAGCGTTGAAGACCCACTGTACAATGAGCAGTTCTTC
TRBV5-5	NA	NA	TRBJ1-3	12	CASSPYGNTIYF	TGTGCCAGCAGCCCCTACGGAAACACCATATATTTT
TRBV7-9	NA	NA	TRBJ2-1	12	CASGGYSNEQFF	TGTGCAAGTGGGGGCTATTCTAATGAGCAGTTCTTC
TRBV4-3	NA	NA	TRBJ1-1	15	CASSQFGTGNTEAFF	TGCGCCAGCAGCCAATTCGGGACGGGGAACACTGAAGCTTTCTTT
TRBV7-9	NA	NA	TRBJ2-3	16	CASSSPTELPTDTQYF	TGTGCCAGCAGCTCACCCACCGAACTCCCCACAGATACGCAGTATTTT
TRBV7-9	NA	NA	TRBJ2-3	13	CASRDSGTDTQYF	TGTGCCAGCAGGGACTCAGGGACAGATACGCAGTATTTT
TRBV6-2/TRBV6-3	NA	NA	TRBJ1-1	15	CASSPHGGRNTEAFF	TGTGCCAGCAGCCCTCACGGAGGTCGGAACACTGAAGCTTTCTTT
TRBV15	NA	NA	TRBJ1-5	12	CATTDSNQPQHF	TGTGCCACTACCGATAGCAATCAGCCCCAGCATTTT
TRBV3-1/TRBV3-2	TRBD1	NA	TRBJ1-1	16	CASSQGQGALGTEAFF	TGTGCCAGCAGCCAAGGGCAGGGGGCGCTGGGCACTGAAGCTTTCTTT
TRBV5-1	NA	NA	TRBJ2-2	13	CASSPGPLRELFF	TGCGCCAGCAGCCCGGGACCGCTCCGGGAGCTGTTTTTT
TRBV28	NA	once	TRBJ2-5	13	CASSGRRQETQYF	TGTGCCAGCAGTGGACGGCGCCAAGAGACCCAGTACTTC
TRBV28	TRBD2	NA	TRBJ2-3	17	CASSSKRLAGSTDTQYF	TGTGCCAGCAGTTCTAAGAGGTTAGCGGGGAGCACAGATACGCAGTATTTT
TRBV10-2	NA	NA	TRBJ1-5	15	CASSEIVRGPQPQHF	TGCGCCAGCAGTGAGATTGTGAGGGGACCTCAGCCCCAGCATTTT
TRBV3-1/TRBV3-2	NA	NA	TRBJ1-3	15	CASSQPIGPGNTIYF	TGTGCCAGCAGCCAACCGATCGGGCCTGGAAACACCATATATTTT
TRBV7-9	TRBD1	few	TRBJ1-5	15	CASSSGDRSNQPQHF	TGTGCCAGCAGCTCGGGGGACAGAAGCAATCAGCCCCAGCATTTT
TRBV7-2	NA	NA	TRBJ2-7	11	CASSLRYEQYF	TGTGCCAGCAGCTTAAGATACGAGCAGTACTTC
TRBV5-1	NA	NA	TRBJ2-1	15	CASSWVPGGDNEQFF	TGCGCCAGCAGCTGGGTCCCTGGGGGAGACAATGAGCAGTTCTTC
TRBV27	NA	NA	TRBJ2-3	15	CASTGGGMETDTQYF	TGTGCCAGCACTGGGGGCGGGATGGAGACAGATACGCAGTATTTT
TRBV7-9	TRBD2	NA	TRBJ2-2	15	CASSPRGDPRGELFF	TGTGCCAGCAGCCCCCGGGGGGACCCGAGAGGGGAGCTGTTTTTT
TRBV6-1	NA	NA	TRBJ1-4	18	CASSEIRAGMTTNEKLFF	TGTGCCAGCAGTGAAATTCGGGCAGGGATGACAACTAATGAAAAACTGTTTTTT
TRBV9	TRBD2	NA	TRBJ2-1	15	CASSVTSGAYNEQFF	TGTGCCAGCAGCGTGACTAGCGGGGCTTACAATGAGCAGTTCTTC
TRBV18	NA	NA	TRBJ2-3	18	CASSPLPPGQTSTDTQYF	TGTGCCAGCTCACCACTCCCCCCAGGACAGACGAGCACAGATACGCAGTATTTT
TRBV19	NA	NA	TRBJ2-1	16	CASSIPPGSSYNEQFF	TGTGCCAGTAGTATCCCGCCAGGTTCGTCCTACAATGAGCAGTTCTTC
TRBV18	NA	NA	TRBJ2-3	14	CASSPKGTADTQYF	TGTGCCAGCTCGCCTAAGGGAACGGCAGATACGCAGTATTTT
TRBV11-2	TRBD2	NA	TRBJ2-7	15	CASRQRLADIYEQYF	TGTGCCAGCAGGCAGAGACTAGCGGATATCTACGAGCAGTACTTC
TRBV7-9	NA	NA	TRBJ2-3	17	CASTLARSGHGADTQYF	TGTGCCAGCACCCTAGCGAGGTCGGGACATGGAGCAGATACGCAGTATTTT
TRBV6-1	NA	NA	TRBJ2-1	16	CASSDKTGPSYNEQFF	TGTGCCAGCAGTGATAAGACTGGCCCTTCCTACAATGAGCAGTTCTTC
TRBV29-1	TRBD1	NA	TRBJ2-3	15	CSVELVAGGGDTQYF	TGCAGCGTTGAACTGGTGGCAGGGGGCGGAGATACGCAGTATTTT
TRBV28	NA	NA	TRBJ2-3	16	CASSPLMRAGEDTQYF	TGTGCCAGCAGCCCACTCATGCGGGCGGGTGAAGATACGCAGTATTTT
TRBV5-4	TRBD1	NA	TRBJ2-7	15	CASSLSGTGAYEQYF	TGTGCCAGCAGCTTGTCCGGGACAGGGGCCTACGAGCAGTACTTC
TRBV5-1	TRBD1	NA	TRBJ2-1	16	CASSNFRTGIVHEQFF	TGCGCCAGCAGCAACTTTAGGACAGGGATCGTCCATGAGCAGTTCTTC
TRBV25-1	NA	NA	TRBJ1-4	16	CASSAAFRGGDEKLFF	TGTGCCAGCAGTGCGGCCTTCCGGGGCGGGGATGAAAAACTGTTTTTT
TRBV19	TRBD2	NA	TRBJ2-1	17	CASSIIRLAENYNEQFF	TGTGCCAGTAGTATTATTCGACTAGCGGAAAATTACAATGAGCAGTTCTTC
TRBV28	NA	NA	TRBJ2-5	18	CASSLEVMQTSYQETQYF	TGTGCCAGCAGTTTAGAGGTCATGCAAACATCGTACCAAGAGACCCAGTACTTC
TRBV20-1	TRBD1	NA	TRBJ2-5	13	CSASGDSKETQYF	TGCAGTGCTAGTGGGGACAGCAAAGAGACCCAGTACTTC
TRBV11-2	NA	NA	TRBJ1-1	14	CASSLNGRHTEAFF	TGTGCCAGCAGCTTAAACGGACGGCACACTGAAGCTTTCTTT
TRBV4-1	NA	NA	TRBJ2-5	12	CASSQEGETQYF	TGCGCCAGCAGCCAAGAGGGAGAGACCCAGTACTTC
TRBV5-1	NA	NA	TRBJ2-5	13	CASSLAPQETQYF	TGCGCCAGCAGCTTGGCCCCCCAAGAGACCCAGTACTTC
TRBV15	NA	NA	TRBJ1-3	14	CATSRDIRGNTIYF	TGTGCCACCAGCAGAGATATTCGTGGAAACACCATATATTTT
TRBV19	NA	NA	TRBJ1-1	11	CASSREWEAFF	TGTGCCAGTAGTAGAGAGTGGGAAGCTTTCTTT
TRBV7-2	TRBD2	NA	TRBJ2-5	16	CASSLRLAGPLETQYF	TGTGCCAGCAGCTTAAGACTAGCGGGCCCCTTGGAGACCCAGTACTTC
TRBV2	TRBD2	NA	TRBJ2-7	15	CASNRTSGGGDEQYF	TGTGCCAGCAACCGGACTAGCGGGGGGGGAGACGAGCAGTACTTC
TRBV5-6	TRBD1	NA	TRBJ1-2	15	CASSFRDRMFYGYTF	TGTGCCAGCAGCTTCCGGGACAGGATGTTCTATGGCTACACCTTC
TRBV7-9	NA	NA	TRBJ2-7	14	CAGQLLGVSYEQYF	TGTGCCGGCCAGCTTTTAGGGGTCTCCTACGAGCAGTACTTC
TRBV7-9	NA	NA	TRBJ1-3	14	CASSLQGPGNTIYF	TGTGCCAGCAGCTTACAGGGGCCCGGAAACACCATATATTTT